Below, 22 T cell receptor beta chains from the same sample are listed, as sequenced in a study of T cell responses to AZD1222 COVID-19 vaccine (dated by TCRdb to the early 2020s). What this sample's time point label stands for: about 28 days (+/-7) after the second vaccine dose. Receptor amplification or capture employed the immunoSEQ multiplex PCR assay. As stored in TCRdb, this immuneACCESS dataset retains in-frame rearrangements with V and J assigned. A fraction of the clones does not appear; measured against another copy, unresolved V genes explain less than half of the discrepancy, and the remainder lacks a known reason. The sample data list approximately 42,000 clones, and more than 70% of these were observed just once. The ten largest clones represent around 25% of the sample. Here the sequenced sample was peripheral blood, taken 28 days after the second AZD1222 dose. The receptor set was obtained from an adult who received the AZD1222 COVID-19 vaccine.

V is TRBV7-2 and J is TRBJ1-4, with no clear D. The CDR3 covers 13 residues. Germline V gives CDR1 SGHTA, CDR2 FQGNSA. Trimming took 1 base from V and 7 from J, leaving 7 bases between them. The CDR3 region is CASSLEGGEKLFF. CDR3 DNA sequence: TGTGCCAGCAGCTTAGAGGGTGGTGAAAAACTGTTTTTT. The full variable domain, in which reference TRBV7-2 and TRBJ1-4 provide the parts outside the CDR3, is GAGVSQSPSNKVTEKGKDVELRCDPISGHTALYWYRQSLGQGLEFLIYFQGNSAPDKSGLPSDRFSAERTGGSVSTLTIQRTQQEDSAVYLCASSLEGGEKLFFGSGTQLSVL.

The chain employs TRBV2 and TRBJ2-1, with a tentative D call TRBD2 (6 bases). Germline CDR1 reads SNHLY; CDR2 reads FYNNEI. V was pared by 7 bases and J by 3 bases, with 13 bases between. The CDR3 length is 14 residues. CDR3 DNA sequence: TGTGCCAGCAAGGATAGCGGCGTCTACAATGAGCAGTTCTTC. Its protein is CASKDSGVYNEQFF.

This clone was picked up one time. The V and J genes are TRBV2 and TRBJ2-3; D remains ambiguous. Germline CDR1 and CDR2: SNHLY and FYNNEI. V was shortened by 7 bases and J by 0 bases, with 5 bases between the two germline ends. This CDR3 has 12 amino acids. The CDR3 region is CASTLSTDTQYF. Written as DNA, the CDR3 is TGTGCCAGCACTCTCAGCACAGATACGCAGTATTTT.

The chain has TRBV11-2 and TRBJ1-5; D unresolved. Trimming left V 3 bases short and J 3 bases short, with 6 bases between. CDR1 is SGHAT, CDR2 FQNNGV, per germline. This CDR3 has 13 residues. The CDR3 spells CASSFGDNQPQHF. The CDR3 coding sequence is TGTGCCAGCAGCTTCGGGGACAATCAGCCCCAGCATTTT.

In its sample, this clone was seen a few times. In DNA form, the CDR3 reads TGTGCCAGTAGTATCGTTGGGGCAGTGAAGTTCTACGAGCAGTACTTC. Translated: CASSIVGAVKFYEQYF. V is TRBV19 and J is TRBJ2-7; D perhaps matches TRBD1 (5 bases). Germline V gene lookup returns CDR1 LNHDA and CDR2 SQIVND (reference sequence). The CDR3 has 16 amino acids. V was shortened by 3 bases and J by 3 bases, with 18 bases between the two germline ends. Complete variable domain (other parts from reference TRBV19 and TRBJ2-7): DGGITQSPKYLFRKEGQNVTLSCEQNLNHDAMYWYRQDPGQGLRLIYYSQIVNDFQKGDIAEGYSVSREKKESFPLTVTSAQKNPTAFYLCASSIVGAVKFYEQYFGPGTRLTVT.

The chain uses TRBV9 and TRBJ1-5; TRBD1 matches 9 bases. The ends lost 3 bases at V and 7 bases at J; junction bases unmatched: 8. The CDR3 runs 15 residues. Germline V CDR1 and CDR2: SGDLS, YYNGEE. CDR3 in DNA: TGTGCCAGCAGCGGGACAGGGGAGGGTGGACAGCCCCAGCATTTT. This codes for CASSGTGEGGQPQHF.

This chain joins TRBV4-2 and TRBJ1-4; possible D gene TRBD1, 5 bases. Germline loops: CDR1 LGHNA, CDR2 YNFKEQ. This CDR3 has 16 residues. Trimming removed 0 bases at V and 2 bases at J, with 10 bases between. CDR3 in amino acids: CASSQDWDATNEKLFF. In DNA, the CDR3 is TGTGCCAGCAGCCAAGATTGGGACGCCACTAATGAAAAACTGTTTTTT.

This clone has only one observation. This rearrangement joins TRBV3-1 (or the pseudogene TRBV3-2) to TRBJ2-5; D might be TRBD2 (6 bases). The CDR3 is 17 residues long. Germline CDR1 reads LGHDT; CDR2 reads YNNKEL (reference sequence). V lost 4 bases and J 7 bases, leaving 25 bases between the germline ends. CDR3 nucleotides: TGTGCCAGCAGCCCCGAGGGGCCGGGACTGGTGCTCGGGACCCAGTACTTC. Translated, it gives CASSPEGPGLVLGTQYF.

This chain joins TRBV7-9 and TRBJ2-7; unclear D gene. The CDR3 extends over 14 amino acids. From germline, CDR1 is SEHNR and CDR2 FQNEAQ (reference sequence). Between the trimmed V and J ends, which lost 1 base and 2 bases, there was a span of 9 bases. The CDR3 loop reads CASSLVGKAYEQYF. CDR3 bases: TGTGCCAGCAGCTTAGTTGGCAAGGCCTACGAGCAGTACTTC.

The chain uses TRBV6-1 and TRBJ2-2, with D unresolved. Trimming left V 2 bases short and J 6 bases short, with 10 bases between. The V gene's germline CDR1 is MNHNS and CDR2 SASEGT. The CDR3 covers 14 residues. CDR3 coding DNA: TGTGCCAGCAGTGAATGGTTGGCGCCCGGGGAGCTGTTTTTT. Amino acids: CASSEWLAPGELFF.

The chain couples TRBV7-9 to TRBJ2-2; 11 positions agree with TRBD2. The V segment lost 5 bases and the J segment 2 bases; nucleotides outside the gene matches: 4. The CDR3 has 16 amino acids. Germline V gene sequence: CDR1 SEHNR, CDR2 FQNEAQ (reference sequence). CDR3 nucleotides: TGTGCCAGCAGCCCGCTAGCGGGGGGCAACACCGGGGAGCTGTTTTTT. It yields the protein CASSPLAGGNTGELFF.

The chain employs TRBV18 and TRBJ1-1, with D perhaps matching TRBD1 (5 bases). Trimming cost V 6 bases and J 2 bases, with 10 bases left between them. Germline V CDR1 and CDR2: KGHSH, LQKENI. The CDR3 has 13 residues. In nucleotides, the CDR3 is TGTGCCAGCTCTGGGGCGGACAACACTGAAGCTTTCTTT. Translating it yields CASSGADNTEAFF.

The CDR3 sequence is CASRDSYYEQYF. The CDR3, as DNA: TGTGCCAGCAGGGACTCCTACTACGAGCAGTACTTC. The chain joins TRBV6-5 to TRBJ2-7, with D perhaps TRBD2 (5 bases). Germline-derived CDR1 and CDR2 are MNHEY and SVGAGI. Trimming left V 6 bases short and J 3 bases short, with 9 bases between. The CDR3 runs 12 residues.

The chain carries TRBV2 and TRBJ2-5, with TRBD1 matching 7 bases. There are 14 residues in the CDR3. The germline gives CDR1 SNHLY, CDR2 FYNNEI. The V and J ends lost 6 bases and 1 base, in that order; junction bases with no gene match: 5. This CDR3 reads CASRTTGLQETQYF. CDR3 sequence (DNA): TGTGCCAGCAGAACGACAGGGCTCCAAGAGACCCAGTACTTC.

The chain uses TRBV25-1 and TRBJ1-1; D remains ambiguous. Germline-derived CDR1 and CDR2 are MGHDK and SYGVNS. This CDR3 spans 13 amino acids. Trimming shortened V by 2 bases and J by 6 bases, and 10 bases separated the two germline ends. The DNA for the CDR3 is TGTGCCAGCAGTGAAAGGGAAGAGGCTGAAGCTTTCTTT. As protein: CASSEREEAEAFF.

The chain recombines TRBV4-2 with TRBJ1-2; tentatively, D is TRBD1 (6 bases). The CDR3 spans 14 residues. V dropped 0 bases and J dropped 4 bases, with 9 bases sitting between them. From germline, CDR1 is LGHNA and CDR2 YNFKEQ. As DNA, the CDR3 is TGTGCCAGCAGCCAAGAGAAGGGGGTCTATGGCTACACCTTC. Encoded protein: CASSQEKGVYGYTF.

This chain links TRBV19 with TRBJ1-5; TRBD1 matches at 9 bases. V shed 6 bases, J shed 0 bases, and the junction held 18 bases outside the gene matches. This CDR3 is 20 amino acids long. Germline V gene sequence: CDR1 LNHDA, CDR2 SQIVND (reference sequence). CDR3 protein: CASRGVLGQGHSYSNQPQHF. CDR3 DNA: TGTGCCAGTAGGGGGGTCCTTGGACAGGGGCATTCTTATAGCAATCAGCCCCAGCATTTT.

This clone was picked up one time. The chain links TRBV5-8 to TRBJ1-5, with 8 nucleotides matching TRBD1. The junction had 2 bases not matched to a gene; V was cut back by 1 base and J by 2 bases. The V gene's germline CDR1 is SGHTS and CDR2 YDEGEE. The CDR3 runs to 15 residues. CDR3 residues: CASSLNRGGNQPQHF. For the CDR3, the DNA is TGTGCCAGCAGCTTGAACAGGGGGGGCAATCAGCCCCAGCATTTT.

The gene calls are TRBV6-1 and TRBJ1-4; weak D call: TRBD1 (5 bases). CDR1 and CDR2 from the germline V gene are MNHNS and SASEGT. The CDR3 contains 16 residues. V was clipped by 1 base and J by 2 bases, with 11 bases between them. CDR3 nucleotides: TGTGCCAGCAGTGAAGGGTCAGGGTGGACTAATGAAAAACTGTTTTTT. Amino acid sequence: CASSEGSGWTNEKLFF.

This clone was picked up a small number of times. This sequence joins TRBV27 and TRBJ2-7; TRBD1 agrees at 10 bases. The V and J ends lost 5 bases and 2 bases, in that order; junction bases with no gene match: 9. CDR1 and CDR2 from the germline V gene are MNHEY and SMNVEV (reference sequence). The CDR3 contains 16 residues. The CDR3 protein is CASSLTGTGVTYEQYF. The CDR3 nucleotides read TGTGCCAGCAGTCTAACCGGGACAGGGGTTACCTACGAGCAGTACTTC.

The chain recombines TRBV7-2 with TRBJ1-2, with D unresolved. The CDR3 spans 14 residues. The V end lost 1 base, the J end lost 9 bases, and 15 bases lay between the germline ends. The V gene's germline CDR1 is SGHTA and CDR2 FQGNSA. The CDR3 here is CASSLEGSTTRYTF. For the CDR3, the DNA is TGTGCCAGCAGCTTAGAGGGCAGTACCACGCGCTACACCTTC. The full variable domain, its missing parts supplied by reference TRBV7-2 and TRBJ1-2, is GAGVSQSPSNKVTEKGKDVELRCDPISGHTALYWYRQSLGQGLEFLIYFQGNSAPDKSGLPSDRFSAERTGGSVSTLTIQRTQQEDSAVYLCASSLEGSTTRYTFGSGTRLTVV.

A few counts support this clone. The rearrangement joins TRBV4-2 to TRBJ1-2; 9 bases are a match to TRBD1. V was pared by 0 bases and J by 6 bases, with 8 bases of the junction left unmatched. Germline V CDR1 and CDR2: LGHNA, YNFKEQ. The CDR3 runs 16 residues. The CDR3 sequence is CASSQDMGQGAHGYTF. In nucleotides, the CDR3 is TGTGCCAGCAGCCAAGATATGGGACAGGGAGCTCATGGCTACACCTTC.